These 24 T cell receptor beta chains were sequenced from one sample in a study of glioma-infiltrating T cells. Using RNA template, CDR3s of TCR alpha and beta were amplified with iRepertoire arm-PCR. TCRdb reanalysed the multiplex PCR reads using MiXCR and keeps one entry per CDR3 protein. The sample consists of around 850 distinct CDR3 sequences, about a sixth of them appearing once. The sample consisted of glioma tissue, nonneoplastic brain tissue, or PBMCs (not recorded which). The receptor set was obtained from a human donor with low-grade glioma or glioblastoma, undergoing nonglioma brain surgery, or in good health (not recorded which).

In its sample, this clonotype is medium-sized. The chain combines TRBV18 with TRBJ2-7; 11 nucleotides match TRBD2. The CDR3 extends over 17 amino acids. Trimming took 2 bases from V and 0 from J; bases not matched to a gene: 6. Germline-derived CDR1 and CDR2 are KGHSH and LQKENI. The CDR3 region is CASSPMTSGTLSYEQYF. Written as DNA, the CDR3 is TGTGCCAGCTCACCAATGACTAGCGGGACCCTCTCCTACGAGCAGTACTTC.

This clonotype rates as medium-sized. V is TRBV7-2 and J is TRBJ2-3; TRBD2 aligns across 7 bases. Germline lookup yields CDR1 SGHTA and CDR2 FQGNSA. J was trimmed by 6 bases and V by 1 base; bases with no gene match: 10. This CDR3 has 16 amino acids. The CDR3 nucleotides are TGTGCCAGCAGCTTAGGGGCCCTAGCGGTAGAGGATACGCAGTATTTT. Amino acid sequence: CASSLGALAVEDTQYF.

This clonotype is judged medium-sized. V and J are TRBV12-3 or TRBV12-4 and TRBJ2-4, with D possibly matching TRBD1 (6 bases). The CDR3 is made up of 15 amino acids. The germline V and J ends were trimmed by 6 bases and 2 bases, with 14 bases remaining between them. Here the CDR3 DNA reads TGTGCCAGCAGCCCCACAGGGTTATCCAAAAACATTCAGTACTTC. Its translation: CASSPTGLSKNIQYF.

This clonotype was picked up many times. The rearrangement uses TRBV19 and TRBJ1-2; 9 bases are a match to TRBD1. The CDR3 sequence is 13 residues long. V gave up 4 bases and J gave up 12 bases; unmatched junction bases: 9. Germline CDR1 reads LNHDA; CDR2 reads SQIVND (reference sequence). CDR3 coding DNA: TGTGCCAGTAGTAGACCCGGGACAGGGAAACACACCTTC. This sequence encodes CASSRPGTGKHTF.

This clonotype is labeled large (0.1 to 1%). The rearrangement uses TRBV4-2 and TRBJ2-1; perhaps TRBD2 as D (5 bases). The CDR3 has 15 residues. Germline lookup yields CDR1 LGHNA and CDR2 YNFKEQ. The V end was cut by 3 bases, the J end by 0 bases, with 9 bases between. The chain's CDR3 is CASSQGESSYNEQFF. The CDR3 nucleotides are TGTGCCAGCAGCCAGGGAGAGAGCTCCTACAATGAGCAGTTCTTC.

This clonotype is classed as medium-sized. CDR3 residues: CSVHSSGPNSGNTIYF. The CDR3 coding sequence is TGCAGCGTCCACAGCTCGGGACCGAACTCTGGAAACACCATATATTTT. The chain recombines TRBV29-1 with TRBJ1-3, with D perhaps matching TRBD1 (5 bases). This CDR3 has 16 amino acids. V dropped 6 bases and J dropped 0 bases, with 18 bases sitting between them. From germline, CDR1 is SQVTM and CDR2 ANQGSEA.

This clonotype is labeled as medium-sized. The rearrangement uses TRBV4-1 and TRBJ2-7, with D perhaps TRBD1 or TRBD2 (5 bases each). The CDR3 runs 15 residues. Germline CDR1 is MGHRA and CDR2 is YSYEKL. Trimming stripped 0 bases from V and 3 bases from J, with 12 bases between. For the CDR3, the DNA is TGCGCCAGCAGCCAAGAGGGGGTAGGGAACTACGAGCAGTACTTC. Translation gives CASSQEGVGNYEQYF.

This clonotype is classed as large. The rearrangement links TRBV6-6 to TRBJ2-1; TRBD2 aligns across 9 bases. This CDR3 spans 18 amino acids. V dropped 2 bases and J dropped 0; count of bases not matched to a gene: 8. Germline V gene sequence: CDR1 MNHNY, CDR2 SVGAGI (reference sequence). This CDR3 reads CASSYGLLAGSSYNEQFF. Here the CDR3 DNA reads TGTGCCAGCAGTTACGGGTTGCTAGCGGGAAGCTCCTACAATGAGCAGTTCTTC.

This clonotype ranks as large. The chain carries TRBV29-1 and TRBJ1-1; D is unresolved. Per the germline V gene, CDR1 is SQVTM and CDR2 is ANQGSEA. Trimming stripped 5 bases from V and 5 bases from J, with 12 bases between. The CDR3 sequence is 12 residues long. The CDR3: CSVRWAGTEAFF. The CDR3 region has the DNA TGCAGCGTTAGATGGGCGGGTACTGAAGCTTTCTTT. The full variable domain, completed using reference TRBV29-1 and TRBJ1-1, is SAVISQKPSRDICQRGTSLTIQCQVDSQVTMMFWYRQQPGQSLTLIATANQGSEATYESGFVIDKFPISRPNLTFSTLTVSNMSPEDSSIYLCSVRWAGTEAFFGQGTRLTVV.

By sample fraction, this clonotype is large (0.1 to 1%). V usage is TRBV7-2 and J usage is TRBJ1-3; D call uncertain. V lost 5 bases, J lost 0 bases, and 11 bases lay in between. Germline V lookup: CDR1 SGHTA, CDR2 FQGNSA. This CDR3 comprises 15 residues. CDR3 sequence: CASSDRVASGNTIYF. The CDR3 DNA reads TGTGCCAGCAGCGACCGGGTTGCCTCTGGAAACACCATATATTTT.

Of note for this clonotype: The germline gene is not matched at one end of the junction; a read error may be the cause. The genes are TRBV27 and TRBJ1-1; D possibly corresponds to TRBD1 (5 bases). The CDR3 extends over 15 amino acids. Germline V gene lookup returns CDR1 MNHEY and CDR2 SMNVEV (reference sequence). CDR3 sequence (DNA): TGTGCCGGCAGTTTATCGATCAGAGGGGCCACTGAGGCTTTCTTT. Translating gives CAGSLSIRGATEAFF.

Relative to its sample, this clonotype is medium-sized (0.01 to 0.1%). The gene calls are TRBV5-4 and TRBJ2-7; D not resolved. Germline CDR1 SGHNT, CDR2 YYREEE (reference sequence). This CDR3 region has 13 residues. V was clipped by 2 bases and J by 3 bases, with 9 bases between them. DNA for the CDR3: TGTGCCAGCAGCTTCGCCCCCGGCTACGAGCAGTACGTC. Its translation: CASSFAPGYEQYV.

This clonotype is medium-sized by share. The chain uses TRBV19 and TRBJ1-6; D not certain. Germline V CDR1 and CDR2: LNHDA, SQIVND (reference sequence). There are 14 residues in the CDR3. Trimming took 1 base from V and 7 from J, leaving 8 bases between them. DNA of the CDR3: TGTGCCAGTAGTATAGTTCACCTCAATTCACCCCTCCACTTT. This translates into CASSIVHLNSPLHF. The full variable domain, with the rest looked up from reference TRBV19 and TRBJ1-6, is DGGITQSPKYLFRKEGQNVTLSCEQNLNHDAMYWYRQDPGQGLRLIYYSQIVNDFQKGDIAEGYSVSREKKESFPLTVTSAQKNPTAFYLCASSIVHLNSPLHFGNGTRLTVT.

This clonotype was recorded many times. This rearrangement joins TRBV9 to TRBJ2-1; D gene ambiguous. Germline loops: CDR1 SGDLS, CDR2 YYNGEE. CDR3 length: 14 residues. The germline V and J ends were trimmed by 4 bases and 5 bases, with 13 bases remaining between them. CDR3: CASSSSDGDNEQFF. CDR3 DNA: TGTGCCAGCAGCAGCTCGGACGGCGACAATGAGCAGTTCTTC.

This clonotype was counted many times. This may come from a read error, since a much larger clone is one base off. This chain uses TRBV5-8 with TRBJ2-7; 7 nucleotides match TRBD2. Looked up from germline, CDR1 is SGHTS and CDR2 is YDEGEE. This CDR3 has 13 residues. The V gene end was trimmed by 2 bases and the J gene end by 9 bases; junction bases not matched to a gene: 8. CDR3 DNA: TGTGCCAGCAGCTTTTTTAAGGGAGGGGTGCAGTACTTC. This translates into CASSFFKGGVQYF.

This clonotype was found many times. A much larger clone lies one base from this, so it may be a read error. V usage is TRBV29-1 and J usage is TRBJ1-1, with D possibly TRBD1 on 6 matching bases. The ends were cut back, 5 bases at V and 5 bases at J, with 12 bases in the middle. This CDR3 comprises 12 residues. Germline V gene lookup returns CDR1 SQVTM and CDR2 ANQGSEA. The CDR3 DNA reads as TGCAGCGTTAGGGGGGGTGCGACTGAAGCTTTCTTT. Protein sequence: CSVRGGATEAFF.

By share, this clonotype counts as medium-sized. The CDR3 reads CATSDFRRTAGYTF. The CDR3 DNA reads TGTGCCACCAGTGATTTTAGGCGGACCGCCGGCTACACCTTC. This sequence joins TRBV24-1 and TRBJ1-2; D is unclear. V was clipped by 1 base and J by 8 bases, with 13 bases between them. The CDR3 spans 14 residues. The germline CDR1 and CDR2 sequences are KGHDR and SFDVKD.

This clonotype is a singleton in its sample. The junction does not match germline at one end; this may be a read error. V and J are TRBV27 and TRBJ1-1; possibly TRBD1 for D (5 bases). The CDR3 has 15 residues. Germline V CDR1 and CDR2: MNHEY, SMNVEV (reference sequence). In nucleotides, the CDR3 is TGTGTTAGCAGTTTATCGATCAGAGGGACCACTGAGGCTTTCTTT. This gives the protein CVSSLSIRGTTEAFF.

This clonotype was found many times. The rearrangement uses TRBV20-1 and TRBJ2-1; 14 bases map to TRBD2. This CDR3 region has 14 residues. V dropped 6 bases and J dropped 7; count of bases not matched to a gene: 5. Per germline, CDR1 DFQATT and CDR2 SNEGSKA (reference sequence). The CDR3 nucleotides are TGCAGTGCCGCCGGGACTAGCGGGAGTAATGAGCAGTTCTTC. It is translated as CSAAGTSGSNEQFF.

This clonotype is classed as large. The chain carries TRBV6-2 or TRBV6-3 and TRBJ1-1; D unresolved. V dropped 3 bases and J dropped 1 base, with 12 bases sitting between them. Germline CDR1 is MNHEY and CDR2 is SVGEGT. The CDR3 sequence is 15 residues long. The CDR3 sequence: CASSYYPSPNTEAFF. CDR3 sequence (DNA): TGTGCCAGCAGTTATTATCCTTCACCGAACACTGAAGCTTTCTTT.

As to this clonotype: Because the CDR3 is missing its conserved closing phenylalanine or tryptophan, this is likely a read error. The CDR3 loop is CSAAAGGDLYRVDTQYL. The CDR3 nucleotides read TGCAGTGCCGCAGCGGGAGGGGATTTATATCGAGTAGATACGCAGTATCTT. The chain carries TRBV20-1 and TRBJ2-3; TRBD2 aligns across 10 bases. Germline CDR1 is DFQATT and CDR2 is SNEGSKA (reference sequence). The CDR3 extends over 17 amino acids. After removal of 6 bases from V and 5 bases from J, the junction contained 17 bases not matched to a gene.

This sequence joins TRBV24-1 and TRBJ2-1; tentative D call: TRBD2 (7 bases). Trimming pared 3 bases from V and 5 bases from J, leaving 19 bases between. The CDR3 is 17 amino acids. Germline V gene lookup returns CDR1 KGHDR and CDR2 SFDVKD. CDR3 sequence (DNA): TGTGCCACCAGTGATCTGGTAAGGGGGGGGTCCCACAATGAGCAGTTCTTC. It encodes CATSDLVRGGSHNEQFF.

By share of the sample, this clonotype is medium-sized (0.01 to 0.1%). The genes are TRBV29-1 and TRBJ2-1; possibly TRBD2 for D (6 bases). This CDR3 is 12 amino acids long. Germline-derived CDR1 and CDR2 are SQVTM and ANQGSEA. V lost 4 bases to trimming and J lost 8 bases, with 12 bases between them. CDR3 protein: CSVAEGPDEQFF. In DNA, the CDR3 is TGCAGCGTTGCGGAGGGGCCGGATGAGCAGTTCTTC.

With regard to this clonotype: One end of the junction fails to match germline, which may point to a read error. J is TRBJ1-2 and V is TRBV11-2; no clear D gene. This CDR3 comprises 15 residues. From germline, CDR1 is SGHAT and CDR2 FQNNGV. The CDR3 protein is CASSLDWNGPYGHTF. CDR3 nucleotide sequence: TGTGCCAGCAGCTTAGATTGGAACGGACCGTATGGCCACACCTTC.